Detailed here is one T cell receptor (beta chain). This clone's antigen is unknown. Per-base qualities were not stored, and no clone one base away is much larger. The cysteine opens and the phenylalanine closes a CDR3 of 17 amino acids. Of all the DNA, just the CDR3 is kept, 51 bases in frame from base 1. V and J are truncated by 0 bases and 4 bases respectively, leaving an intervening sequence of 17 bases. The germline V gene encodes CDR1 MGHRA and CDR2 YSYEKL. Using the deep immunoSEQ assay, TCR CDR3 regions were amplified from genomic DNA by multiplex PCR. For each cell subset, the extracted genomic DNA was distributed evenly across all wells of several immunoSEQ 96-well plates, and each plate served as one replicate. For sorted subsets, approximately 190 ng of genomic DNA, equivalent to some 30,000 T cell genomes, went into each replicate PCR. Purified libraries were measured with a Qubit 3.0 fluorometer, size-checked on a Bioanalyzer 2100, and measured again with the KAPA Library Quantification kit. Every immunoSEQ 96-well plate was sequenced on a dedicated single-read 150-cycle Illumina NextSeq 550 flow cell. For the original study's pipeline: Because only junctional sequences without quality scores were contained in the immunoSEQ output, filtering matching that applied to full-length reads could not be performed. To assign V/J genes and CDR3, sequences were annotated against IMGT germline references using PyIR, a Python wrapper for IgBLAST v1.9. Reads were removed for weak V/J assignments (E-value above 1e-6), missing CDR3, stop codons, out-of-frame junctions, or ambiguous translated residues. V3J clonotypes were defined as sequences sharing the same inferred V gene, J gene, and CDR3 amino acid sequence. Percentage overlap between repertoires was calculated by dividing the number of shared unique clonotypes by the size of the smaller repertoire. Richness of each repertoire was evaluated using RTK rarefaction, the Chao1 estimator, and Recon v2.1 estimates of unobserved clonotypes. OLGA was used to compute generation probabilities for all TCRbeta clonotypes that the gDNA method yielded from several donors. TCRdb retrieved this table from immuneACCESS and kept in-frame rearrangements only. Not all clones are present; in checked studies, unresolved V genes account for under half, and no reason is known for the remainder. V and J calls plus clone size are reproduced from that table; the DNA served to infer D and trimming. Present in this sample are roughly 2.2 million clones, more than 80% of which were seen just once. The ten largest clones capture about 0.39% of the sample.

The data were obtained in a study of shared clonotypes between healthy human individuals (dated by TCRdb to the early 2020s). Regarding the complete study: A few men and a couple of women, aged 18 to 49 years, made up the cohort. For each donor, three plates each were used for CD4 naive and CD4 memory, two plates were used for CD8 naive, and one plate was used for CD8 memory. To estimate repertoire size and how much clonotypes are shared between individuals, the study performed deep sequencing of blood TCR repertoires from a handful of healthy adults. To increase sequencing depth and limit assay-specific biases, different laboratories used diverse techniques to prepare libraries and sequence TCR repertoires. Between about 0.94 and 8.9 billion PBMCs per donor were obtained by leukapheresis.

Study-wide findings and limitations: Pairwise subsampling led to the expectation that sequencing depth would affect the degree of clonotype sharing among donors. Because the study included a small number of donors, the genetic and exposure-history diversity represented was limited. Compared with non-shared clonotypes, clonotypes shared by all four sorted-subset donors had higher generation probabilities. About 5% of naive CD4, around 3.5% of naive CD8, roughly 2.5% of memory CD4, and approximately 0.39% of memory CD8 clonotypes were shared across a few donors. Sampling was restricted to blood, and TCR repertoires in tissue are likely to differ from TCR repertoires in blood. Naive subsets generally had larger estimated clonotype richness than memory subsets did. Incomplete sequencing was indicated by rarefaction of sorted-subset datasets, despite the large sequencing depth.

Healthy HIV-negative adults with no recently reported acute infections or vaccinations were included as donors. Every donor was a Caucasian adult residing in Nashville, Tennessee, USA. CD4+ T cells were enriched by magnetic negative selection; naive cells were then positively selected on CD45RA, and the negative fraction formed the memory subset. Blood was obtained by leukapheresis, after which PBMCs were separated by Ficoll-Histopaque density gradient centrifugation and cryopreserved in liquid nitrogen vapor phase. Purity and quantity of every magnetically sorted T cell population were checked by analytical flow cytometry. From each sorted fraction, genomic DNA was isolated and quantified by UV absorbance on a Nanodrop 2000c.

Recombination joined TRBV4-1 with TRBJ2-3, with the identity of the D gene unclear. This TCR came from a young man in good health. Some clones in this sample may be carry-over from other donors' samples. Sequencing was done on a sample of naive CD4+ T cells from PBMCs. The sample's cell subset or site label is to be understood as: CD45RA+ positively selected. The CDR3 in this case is CASSQEDPAIPPDTQYF. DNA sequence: TGCGCCAGCAGCCAAGAGGATCCTGCGATACCGCCAGATACGCAGTATTTT.